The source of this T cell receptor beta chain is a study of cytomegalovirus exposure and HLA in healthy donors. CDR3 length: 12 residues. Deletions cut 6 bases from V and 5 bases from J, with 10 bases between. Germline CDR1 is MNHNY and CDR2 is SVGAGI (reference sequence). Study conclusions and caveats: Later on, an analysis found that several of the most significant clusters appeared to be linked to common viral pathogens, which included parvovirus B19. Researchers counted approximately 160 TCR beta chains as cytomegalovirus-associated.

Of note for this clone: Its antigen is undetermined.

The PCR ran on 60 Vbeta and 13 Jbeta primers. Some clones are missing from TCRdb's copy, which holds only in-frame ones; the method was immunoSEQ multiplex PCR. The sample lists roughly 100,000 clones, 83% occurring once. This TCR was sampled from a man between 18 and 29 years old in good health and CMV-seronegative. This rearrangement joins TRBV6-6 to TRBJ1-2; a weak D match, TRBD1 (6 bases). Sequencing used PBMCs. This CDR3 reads CASRTGDYGYTF. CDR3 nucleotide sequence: TGTGCCAGCAGGACAGGAGATTATGGCTACACCTTC.